The rows below give T cell receptor beta chains drawn from one sample of a study of blood T cell repertoires in COVID-19. Only in-frame clones appear in the TCRdb table, and some are missing; sequencing was by immunoSEQ multiplex PCR. This sample carries around 200,000 clones, 83% of them seen once, and the ten largest clones take roughly 2.7%. Sequenced sample: peripheral blood. The receptor source for this set is a woman in her 40s with active or convalescent COVID-19. CDR3s include the opening cysteine and the closing phenylalanine or tryptophan. The D gene is left open where the match is weak. The size of a clone is reported for some rows only, either as once, few or many, or as a class for expanded clones.

j_gene | d_gene | v_gene | abundance | CDR3nt | CDR3aa
TRBJ2-7 | . | TRBV24-1 | . | TGTGCCACCGCCGGGACAACAACCTACGAGCAGTACTTC | CATAGTTTYEQYF
TRBJ1-2 | TRBD1 | TRBV27 | many | TGTGCCAGCAGTTCCAACAGGGGGAACGGCTACACCTTC | CASSSNRGNGYTF
TRBJ1-3 | . | TRBV24-1 | . | TGTGCCACCAGTGATCCGCCGGGACTCTCTGGAAACACCATATATTTT | CATSDPPGLSGNTIYF
TRBJ1-4 | . | TRBV16 | . | TGTGCCAGCAGCCAATGGTATGACAGTAATGAAAAACTGTTTTTT | CASSQWYDSNEKLFF
TRBJ1-6 | . | TRBV28 | . | TGTGCCAGCAGTATGCTACAGGGAACACCCCTCCACTTT | CASSMLQGTPLHF
TRBJ1-5 | TRBD1 | TRBV5-1 | . | TGCGCCAGCAGCGGGGACAGGGGGCAGCCCCAGCATTTT | CASSGDRGQPQHF
TRBJ1-1 | . | TRBV5-1 | . | TGCGCCAGCAGCTTGGACGGGGGTGAAGCTTTCTTT | CASSLDGGEAFF
TRBJ2-7 | TRBD1 | TRBV7-3 | . | TGTGCCAGCAGTTGGGGACAGGGGAATCTCGAGCAGTACTTC | CASSWGQGNLEQYF
TRBJ1-3 | . | TRBV30 | . | TGTGCCTCCAGAGGCACTGGAGGAAACACCATATATTTT | CASRGTGGNTIYF
TRBJ2-2 | TRBD2 | TRBV7-6 | . | TGTGCCAGCAGCTTATGGGGACTAGCGGCTAACACCGGGGAGCTGTTTTTT | CASSLWGLAANTGELFF
TRBJ1-5 | . | TRBV19 | . | TGTGCCAGTAGCCAGGGGTATAGCAATCAGCCCCAGCATTTT | CASSQGYSNQPQHF
TRBJ2-7 | TRBD1 | TRBV19 | . | TGTGCCAGTAGTTTGGACAGGGGCGAGCAGTACTTC | CASSLDRGEQYF
TRBJ2-7 | . | TRBV15 | . | TGTGCCACCAGCAGAGAATTAGGCGGGAACACCTACGAGCAGTACTTC | CATSRELGGNTYEQYF
TRBJ1-5 | . | TRBV30 | . | TGTGCCTGGAGTCCAGGGGTAAGACAGCCCCAGCATTTT | CAWSPGVRQPQHF
TRBJ2-7 | . | TRBV6-5 | once | TGTGCCAGCAGCCCGTATAGGGGGAGCTCCTACGAGCAGTACTTC | CASSPYRGSSYEQYF
TRBJ2-7 | TRBD2 | TRBV6-2/TRBV6-3 | . | TGTGCCAGCAGTTCTCTCGGGGCGGGAGGGGGCTACGAGCAGTACTTC | CASSSLGAGGGYEQYF
TRBJ2-2 | . | TRBV7-3 | . | TGTGCCAGCAGCTTATCTAACACCGGGGAGCTGTTTTTT | CASSLSNTGELFF
TRBJ2-3 | . | TRBV7-9 | . | TGTGCCAGCAGCTATAGCTTCTCGGTCGATACGCAGTATTTT | CASSYSFSVDTQYF
TRBJ1-2 | TRBD1 | TRBV5-1 | . | TGCGCCAGCACCCAACTCCGGGACAGGGGCGCTGGGGGCTACACCTTC | CASTQLRDRGAGGYTF
TRBJ2-1 | . | TRBV7-9 | . | TGTGCCAGCAGCTTAGTAGTGGTAACCTACAATGAGCAGTTCTTC | CASSLVVVTYNEQFF
TRBJ2-7 | . | TRBV3-1/TRBV3-2 | few | TGTGCCAGCAGCCAAGAGGGGGGGCACAGAGCTTACTACGAGCAGTACTTC | CASSQEGGHRAYYEQYF
TRBJ1-5 | TRBD1 | TRBV10-2 | many | TGCGCCAGCAGTGAGTACAGGGGCCAGCCCCAGCATTTT | CASSEYRGQPQHF
TRBJ2-1 | TRBD2 | TRBV5-1 | . | TGCGCCAGCAGCTTGCCCACTAGCGGGGCGAACAATGAGCAGTTCTTC | CASSLPTSGANNEQFF
TRBJ2-7 | TRBD2 | TRBV5-1 | . | TGCGCCAGCAGCTTTGGAGGGACTAGCGGGAGAGGCGAGCAGTACTTC | CASSFGGTSGRGEQYF
TRBJ1-4 | TRBD1 | TRBV4-3 | . | TGCGCCAGCAGCCAAGATTACTCCGGGACAGCTAATGAAAAACTGTTTTTT | CASSQDYSGTANEKLFF
TRBJ2-1 | TRBD2 | TRBV4-1 | . | TGCGCCAGCAGCCAAGAGCCTAGCGGGGGGGCCTACAATGAGCAGTTCTTC | CASSQEPSGGAYNEQFF
TRBJ1-1 | . | TRBV27 | . | TGTGCCAGCAGTTTATCCAGGCTGAACACTGAAGCTTTCTTT | CASSLSRLNTEAFF
TRBJ1-6 | . | TRBV5-4 | . | TGTGCCACGCAAACACGGACAGCCAATTCACCCCTCCACTTT | CATQTRTANSPLHF
TRBJ2-1 | . | TRBV20-1 | . | TGCAGTGCTAGTCCGGGACTGCCGTGGGGCGATGAGCAGTTCTTC | CSASPGLPWGDEQFF
TRBJ2-1 | . | TRBV11-3 | . | TGTGCCAGCAGCCCACTAGGGGGAGCGAGTTACAATGAGCAGTTCTTC | CASSPLGGASYNEQFF
TRBJ1-1 | TRBD1 | TRBV7-9 | . | TGTGCCAGCAGCACATCAGGGGGGAACACTGAAGCTTTCTTT | CASSTSGGNTEAFF
TRBJ2-2 | TRBD1 | TRBV7-7 | . | TGTGCTAGCAGCCAAAACAGGGGGCTTGGCACCGGGGAGCTGTTTTTT | CASSQNRGLGTGELFF
TRBJ2-3 | . | TRBV7-9 | . | TGTGCCAGTAGAAGGGGTGCAGATACGCAGTATTTT | CASRRGADTQYF
TRBJ1-5 | TRBD1 | TRBV2 | . | TGTGCCAGCAGTGAAGCGGGGACAGGGGGCAATCAGCCCCAGCATTTT | CASSEAGTGGNQPQHF
TRBJ2-7 | . | TRBV2 | . | TGTGCCAGCAAACCGATCCGGTACGAGCAGTACTTC | CASKPIRYEQYF
TRBJ2-6 | . | TRBV15 | . | TGTGCCACCAGCAGGAAGGGGTCTGGGGCCAACGTCCTGACTTTC | CATSRKGSGANVLTF
TRBJ2-3 | TRBD2 | TRBV10-3 | . | TGTGCCATCAGTCGCACCGGGGCTAGCGGGAGCACAGATACGCAGTATTTT | CAISRTGASGSTDTQYF
TRBJ1-2 | TRBD1 | TRBV7-3 | . | TGTGCCACCCGGGGGTTGGAGGGACAGGGTATGACGTATGGCTACACCTTC | CATRGLEGQGMTYGYTF
TRBJ2-4 | . | TRBV6-5 | few | TGTGCCAGCAGCTTACGGCCAGGGGCTCTAAACATTCAGTACTTC | CASSLRPGALNIQYF
TRBJ1-1 | . | TRBV10-3 | . | TGTGCCATCATGGCGACAGCGGGCACTGAAGCTTTCTTT | CAIMATAGTEAFF
TRBJ1-2 | TRBD1 | TRBV7-8 | . | TGTGCCAGCGGCCGGGACAGGGCCTATGGCTACACCTTC | CASGRDRAYGYTF
TRBJ1-1 | . | TRBV6-1 | . | TGTGCCAGCAGTGAAGGCCCCCACAGTGGCACTGAAGCTTTCTTT | CASSEGPHSGTEAFF
TRBJ1-4 | TRBD1 | TRBV5-6 | . | TGTGCCAGCAGTCAGACAGGGAAAGAAAAACTGTTTTTT | CASSQTGKEKLFF
TRBJ2-7 | TRBD1 | TRBV27 | . | TGTGCCAGCAGTACAGTGACAGGGGGGCTCTACGAGCAGTACTTC | CASSTVTGGLYEQYF
TRBJ2-7 | TRBD1 | TRBV6-2/TRBV6-3 | . | TGTGCCAGCAGTTACTCGACCCAGGGGGCCTACGAGCAGTACTTC | CASSYSTQGAYEQYF
TRBJ1-1 | . | TRBV27 | few | TGTGCCAGCAGTTGGTCGGGGATGAACACTGAAGCTTTCTTT | CASSWSGMNTEAFF
TRBJ2-3 | TRBD2 | TRBV13 | . | TGTGCCAGCAGCTTCGGACTAGCTGGGACAGATACGCAGTATTTT | CASSFGLAGTDTQYF
TRBJ2-1 | TRBD2 | TRBV5-1 | . | TGCGCCAGCAGCTCGGAGGGCGGGGGGTACTCCTACAATGAGCAGTTCTTC | CASSSEGGGYSYNEQFF
TRBJ2-1 | TRBD1 | TRBV6-6 | . | TGTGCCACCCGACAGGGGGTTGGCAATGAGCAGTTCTTC | CATRQGVGNEQFF
TRBJ2-7 | TRBD1 | TRBV14 | . | TGTGCCAGCAGCAAGGGGGCTACGACCTCCTACGAGCAGTACTTC | CASSKGATTSYEQYF
TRBJ2-3 | TRBD2 | TRBV5-4 | . | TGTGCCAGCAGCTTGGGGGGACTAGCGGCGAGCACAGATACGCAGTATTTT | CASSLGGLAASTDTQYF
TRBJ1-6 | . | TRBV7-2 | once | TGTGCCAGCAGCTTAGCGATGGCAGGGGATAGGTCACCCCTCCACTTT | CASSLAMAGDRSPLHF
TRBJ1-4 | TRBD1 | TRBV19 | . | TGTGCCAGTAGCCAGGGGGCTAGGGATGAAAAACTGTTTTTT | CASSQGARDEKLFF
TRBJ1-5 | TRBD1 | TRBV30 | . | TGTGCCTGGAGTGGAGGGACAGGCAATCAGCCCCAGCATTTT | CAWSGGTGNQPQHF
TRBJ1-2 | . | TRBV10-1 | . | TGCGCCAGCAGTGAGCCGTACGGGGATCGGGGCTACACCTTC | CASSEPYGDRGYTF
TRBJ2-3 | TRBD2 | TRBV4-2 | few | TGTGCCAGCAGCCAAGCTCCTCGGGGGGCAGATACGCAGTATTTT | CASSQAPRGADTQYF
TRBJ1-1 | TRBD1 | TRBV30 | . | TGTGCCTGGAGTGTTGGAGGGGGCGCTCAAGGCACTGAAGCTTTCTTT | CAWSVGGGAQGTEAFF
TRBJ1-1 | . | TRBV27 | . | TGTGCCAGCAGTTTGGAGGCCATGAACACTGAAGCTTTCTTT | CASSLEAMNTEAFF
TRBJ1-2 | TRBD1 | TRBV28 | few | TGTGCCAGCAGTCTCCCGGGACAGGACTATGGCTACACCTTC | CASSLPGQDYGYTF